This T cell receptor beta chain was recovered during a study of control samples from healthy donors and cancer patients. TCRdb keeps only in-frame clones here, not all; method: immunoSEQ multiplex PCR. The data hold some 79,000 clones, with over 85% observed a single time. The V and J ends lost 8 bases and 0 bases respectively, with 5 bases between them. The CDR3 consists of 13 residues. Germline CDR1 MNHEY, CDR2 SMNVEV (reference sequence). Input material: PBMCs. The TCR sequence derives from a woman in her thirties or forties with lung cancer. The chain uses TRBV27 and TRBJ2-6, with D unclear. As DNA, the CDR3 is TGTGCCAGCCGATACTCTGGGGCCAACGTCCTGACTTTC. Protein sequence: CASRYSGANVLTF.